This T cell receptor beta chain was recovered during a study of vaccination and CD4 T cells after COVID-19. Study-wide background: Cellular stimulation was performed using overlapping spike peptides derived from SARS-CoV-2, HCoV-NL63, HCoV-OC43 and HCoV-229E.

As regards this clonotype: What it binds is unknown.

With the Oncomine TCR Beta short-read assay, DNA from cultured CD4+ T cells was sequenced. The authors extracted genomic DNA from cultured CD4+ T cells. TCRdb called the PCR reads again in MiXCR, with one record for every CDR3 protein. The data hold 16,000 or so distinct CDR3 sequences, with under 55% observed a single time. Time point given: late sampling 161 to 241 days after vaccination in a few convalescent patients. Stated treatment: roughly nine-day PBMC culture with coronavirus spike peptide pools or control peptides (ViraFEST assay). The origin of this receptor is a human donor who had recovered from COVID-19. Here the sequenced sample was CD4+ T cells from blood, cultured in vitro, taken about 7 months after SARS-CoV-2 vaccination.

CDR3 region: CASSPRGAGVTDTQYF. DNA of the CDR3: TGTGCCAGCAGCCCCCGAGGAGCGGGAGTGACAGATACGCAGTATTTT. J is TRBJ2-3 and V is TRBV7-2; 8 bases match TRBD2. V lost 5 bases to trimming and J lost 3 bases; unmatched junction nucleotides: 10. The length of the CDR3 is 16 residues. CDR1 is SGHTA, CDR2 FQGNSA, per germline.